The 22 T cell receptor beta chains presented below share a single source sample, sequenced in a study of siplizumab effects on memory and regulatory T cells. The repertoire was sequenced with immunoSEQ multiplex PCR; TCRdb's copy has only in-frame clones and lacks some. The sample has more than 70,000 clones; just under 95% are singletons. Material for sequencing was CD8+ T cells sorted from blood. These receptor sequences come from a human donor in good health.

The CDR3 is CASSLGGRSYEQFF. DNA of the CDR3: TGTGCCAGCAGCTTGGGCGGGAGGAGCTATGAGCAGTTCTTC. The chain uses TRBV11-2 and TRBJ2-1; the match to TRBD2 covers 8 bases. CDR1 is SGHAT, CDR2 FQNNGV, per germline. The CDR3 sequence is 14 residues long. Losses at the gene ends were 3 bases for V and 8 bases for J; bases not matched to a gene: 6.

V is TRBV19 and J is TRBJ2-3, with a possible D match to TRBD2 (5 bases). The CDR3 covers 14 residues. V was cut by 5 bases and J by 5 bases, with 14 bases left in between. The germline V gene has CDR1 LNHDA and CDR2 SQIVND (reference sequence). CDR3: CASSSGAEVDTQYF. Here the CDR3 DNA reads TGTGCCAGTAGTTCTGGAGCGGAGGTAGATACGCAGTATTTT. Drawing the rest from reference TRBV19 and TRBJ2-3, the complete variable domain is DGGITQSPKYLFRKEGQNVTLSCEQNLNHDAMYWYRQDPGQGLRLIYYSQIVNDFQKGDIAEGYSVSREKKESFPLTVTSAQKNPTAFYLCASSSGAEVDTQYFGPGTRLTVL.

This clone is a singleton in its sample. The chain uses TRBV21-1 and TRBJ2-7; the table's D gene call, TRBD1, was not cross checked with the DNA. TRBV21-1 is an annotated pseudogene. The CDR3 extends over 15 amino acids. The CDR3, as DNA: TGTGCCAGGATGAGTAAGGGACAGGGGGCCTACGAGCAGTACTTC. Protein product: CARMSKGQGAYEQYF.

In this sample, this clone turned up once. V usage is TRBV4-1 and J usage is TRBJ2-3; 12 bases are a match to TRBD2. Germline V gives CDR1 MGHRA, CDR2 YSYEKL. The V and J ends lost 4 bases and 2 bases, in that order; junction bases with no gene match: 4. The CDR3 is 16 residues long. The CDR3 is CASSPWTSGDTDTQYF. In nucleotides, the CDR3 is TGCGCCAGCAGCCCGTGGACTAGCGGGGACACAGATACGCAGTATTTT.

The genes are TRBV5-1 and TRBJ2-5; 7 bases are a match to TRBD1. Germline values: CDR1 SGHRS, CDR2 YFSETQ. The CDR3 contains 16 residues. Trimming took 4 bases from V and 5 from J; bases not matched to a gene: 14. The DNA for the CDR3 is TGCGCCAGCAGCCCCGAGGGACAGTCCCTTGGCGAGACCCAGTACTTC. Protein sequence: CASSPEGQSLGETQYF.

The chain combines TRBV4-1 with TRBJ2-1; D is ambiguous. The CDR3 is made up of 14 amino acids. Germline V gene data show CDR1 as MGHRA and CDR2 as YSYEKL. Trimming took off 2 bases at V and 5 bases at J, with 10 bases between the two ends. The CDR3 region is CASSQQIFDNEQFF. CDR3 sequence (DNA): TGCGCCAGCAGCCAACAGATTTTCGACAATGAGCAGTTCTTC.

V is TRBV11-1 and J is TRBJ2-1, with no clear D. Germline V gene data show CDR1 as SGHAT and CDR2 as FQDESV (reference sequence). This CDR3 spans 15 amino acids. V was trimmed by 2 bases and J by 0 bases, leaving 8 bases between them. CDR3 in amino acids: CASSLRSLSYNEQFF. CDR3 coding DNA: TGTGCCAGCAGCTTAAGGTCCCTCTCCTACAATGAGCAGTTCTTC.

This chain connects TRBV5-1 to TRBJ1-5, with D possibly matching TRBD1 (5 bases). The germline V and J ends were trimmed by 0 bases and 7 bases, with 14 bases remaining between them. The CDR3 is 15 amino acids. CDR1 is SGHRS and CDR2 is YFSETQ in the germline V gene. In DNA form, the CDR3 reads TGCGCCAGCAGCTTGGATGGGGGGACCGGCCAGCCCCAGCATTTT. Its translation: CASSLDGGTGQPQHF.

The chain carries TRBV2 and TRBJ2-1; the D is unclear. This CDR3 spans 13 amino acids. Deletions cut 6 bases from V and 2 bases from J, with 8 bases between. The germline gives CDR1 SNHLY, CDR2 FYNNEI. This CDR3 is CASSVTPYNEQFF. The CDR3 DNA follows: TGTGCCAGCAGCGTTACTCCCTACAATGAGCAGTTCTTC.

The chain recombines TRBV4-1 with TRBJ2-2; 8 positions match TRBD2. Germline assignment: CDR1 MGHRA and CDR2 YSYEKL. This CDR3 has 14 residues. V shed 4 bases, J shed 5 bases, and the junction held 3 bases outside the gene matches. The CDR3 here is CASSRSGSTGELFF. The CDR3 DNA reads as TGCGCCAGCAGCCGGAGCGGGAGTACCGGGGAGCTGTTTTTT.

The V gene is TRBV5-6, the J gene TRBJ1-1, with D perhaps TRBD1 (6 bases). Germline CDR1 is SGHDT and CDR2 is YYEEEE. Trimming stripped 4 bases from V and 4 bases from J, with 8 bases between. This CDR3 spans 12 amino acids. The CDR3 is CASSTGITEAFF. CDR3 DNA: TGTGCCAGCAGCACAGGGATCACTGAAGCTTTCTTT.

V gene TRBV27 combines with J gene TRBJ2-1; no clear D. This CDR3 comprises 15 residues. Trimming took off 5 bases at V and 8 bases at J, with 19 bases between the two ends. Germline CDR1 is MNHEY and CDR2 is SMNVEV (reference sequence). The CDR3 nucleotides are TGTGCCAGCAGTCTAACGGGTCTTCCCGGCGATGAGCAGTTCTTC. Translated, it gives CASSLTGLPGDEQFF.

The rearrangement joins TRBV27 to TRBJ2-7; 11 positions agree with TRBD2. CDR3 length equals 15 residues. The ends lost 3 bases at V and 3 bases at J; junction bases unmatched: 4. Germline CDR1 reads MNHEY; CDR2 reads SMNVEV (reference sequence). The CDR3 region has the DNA TGTGCCAGCAGTTTTACGACTAGCGGGAACTACGAGCAGTACTTC. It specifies CASSFTTSGNYEQYF.

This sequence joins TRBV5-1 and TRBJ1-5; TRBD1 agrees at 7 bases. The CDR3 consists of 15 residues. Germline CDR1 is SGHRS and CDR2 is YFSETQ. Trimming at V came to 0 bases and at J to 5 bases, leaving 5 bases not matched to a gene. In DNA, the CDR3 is TGCGCCAGCAGCTTGGGACAGGGACCTGATCAGCCCCAGCATTTT. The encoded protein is CASSLGQGPDQPQHF.

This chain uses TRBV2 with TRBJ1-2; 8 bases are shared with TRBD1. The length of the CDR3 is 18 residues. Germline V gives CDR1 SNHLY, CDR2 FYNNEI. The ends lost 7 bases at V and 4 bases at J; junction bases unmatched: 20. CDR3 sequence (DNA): TGTGCCAGCAATCCCGCTCCCGGACAGGGACCCTTGGGCTATGGCTACACCTTC. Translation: CASNPAPGQGPLGYGYTF.

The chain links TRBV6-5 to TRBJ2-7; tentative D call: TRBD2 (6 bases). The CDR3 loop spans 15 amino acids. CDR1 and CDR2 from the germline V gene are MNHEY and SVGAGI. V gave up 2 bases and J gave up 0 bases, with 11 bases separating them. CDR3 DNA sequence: TGTGCCAGCAGTTACGGAGGGTCGAGCTCCTACGAGCAGTACTTC. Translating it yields CASSYGGSSSYEQYF.

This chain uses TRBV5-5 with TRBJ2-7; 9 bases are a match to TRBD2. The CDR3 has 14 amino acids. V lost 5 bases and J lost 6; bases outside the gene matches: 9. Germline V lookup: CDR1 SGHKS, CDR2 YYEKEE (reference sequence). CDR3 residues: CASRSDSGSLEQYF. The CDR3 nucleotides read TGTGCCAGCAGGTCGGATAGCGGGAGTCTCGAGCAGTACTTC. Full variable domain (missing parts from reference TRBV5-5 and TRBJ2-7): DAGVTQSPTHLIKTRGQQVTLRCSPISGHKSVSWYQQVLGQGPQFIFQYYEKEERGRGNFPDRFSARQFPNYSSELNVNALLLGDSALYLCASRSDSGSLEQYFGPGTRLTVT.

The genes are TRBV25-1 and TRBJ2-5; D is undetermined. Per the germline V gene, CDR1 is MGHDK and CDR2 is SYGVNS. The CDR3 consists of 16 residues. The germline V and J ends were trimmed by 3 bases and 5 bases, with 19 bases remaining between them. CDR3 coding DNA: TGTGCCAGCAGTGATTTTGCTCAGTATTCGTGGGAGACCCAGTACTTC. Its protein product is CASSDFAQYSWETQYF. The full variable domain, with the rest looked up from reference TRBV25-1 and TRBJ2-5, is EADIYQTPRYLVIGTGKKITLECSQTMGHDKMYWYQQDPGMELHLIHYSYGVNSTEKGDLSSESTVSRIRTEHFPLTLESARPSHTSQYLCASSDFAQYSWETQYFGPGTRLLVL.

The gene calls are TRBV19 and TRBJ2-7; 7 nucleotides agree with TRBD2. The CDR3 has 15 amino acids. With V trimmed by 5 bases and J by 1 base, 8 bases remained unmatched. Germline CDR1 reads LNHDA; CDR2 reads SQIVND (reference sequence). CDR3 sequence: CASSPGAGESYEQYF. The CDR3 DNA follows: TGTGCCAGTAGTCCCGGGGCGGGAGAATCCTACGAGCAGTACTTC. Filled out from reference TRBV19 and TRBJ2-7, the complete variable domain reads DGGITQSPKYLFRKEGQNVTLSCEQNLNHDAMYWYRQDPGQGLRLIYYSQIVNDFQKGDIAEGYSVSREKKESFPLTVTSAQKNPTAFYLCASSPGAGESYEQYFGPGTRLTVT.

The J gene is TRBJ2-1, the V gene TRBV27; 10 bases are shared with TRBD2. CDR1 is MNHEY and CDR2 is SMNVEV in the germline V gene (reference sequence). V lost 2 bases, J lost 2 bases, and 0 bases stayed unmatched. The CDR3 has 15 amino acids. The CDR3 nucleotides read TGTGCCAGCAGTTTAACTAGCGGGACCTACAATGAGCAGTTCTTC. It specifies CASSLTSGTYNEQFF.

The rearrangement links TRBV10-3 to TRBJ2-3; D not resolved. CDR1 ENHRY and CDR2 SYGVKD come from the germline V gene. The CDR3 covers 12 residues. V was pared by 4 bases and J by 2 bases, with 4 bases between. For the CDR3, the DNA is TGTGCCATCAGTGGAGACACAGATACGCAGTATTTT. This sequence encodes CAISGDTDTQYF.

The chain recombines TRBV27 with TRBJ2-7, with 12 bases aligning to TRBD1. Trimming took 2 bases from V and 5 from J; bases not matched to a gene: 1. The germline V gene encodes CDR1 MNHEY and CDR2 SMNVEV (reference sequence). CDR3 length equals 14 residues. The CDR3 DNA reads TGTGCCAGCAGTTTAGGGACAGGGGGCGACGAGCAGTACTTC. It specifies CASSLGTGGDEQYF.